This TCR beta chain was profiled in a study of Ad26.COV2.S vaccination and SARS-CoV-2 variants. Per germline, CDR1 KGHSH and CDR2 LQKENI. V was pared by 4 bases and J by 2 bases, with 11 bases between. The CDR3 covers 14 residues. Libraries were prepared by immunoSEQ multiplex PCR; TCRdb keeps only in-frame clonotypes and omits some of them. This table has roughly 680,000 clones, about 89% appearing once. Treatment described: some 20 received Ad26.COV2.S at low or high dose, single or two shots; about 5 received placebo; per-sample allocation not given. Day 63 after the first vaccine or placebo injection was the time point for sampling. The individual, an adult aged 18-55 years, was a donor in Boston. An Ad26 vector expressing Wuhan-strain SARS-CoV-2 spike served as the vaccine.

The clonotype comes from a person between 18 and 60 years old who received the Ad26.COV2.S COVID-19 vaccine or a placebo. The chain employs TRBV18 and TRBJ2-5; D perhaps matches TRBD2 (5 bases). This sample comprised peripheral blood, obtained in a trial of Ad26.COV2.S vaccine versus placebo. CDR3 bases: TGTGCCAGCTCACAGCCGGGAATACAAGAGACCCAGTACTTC. It translates to CASSQPGIQETQYF.